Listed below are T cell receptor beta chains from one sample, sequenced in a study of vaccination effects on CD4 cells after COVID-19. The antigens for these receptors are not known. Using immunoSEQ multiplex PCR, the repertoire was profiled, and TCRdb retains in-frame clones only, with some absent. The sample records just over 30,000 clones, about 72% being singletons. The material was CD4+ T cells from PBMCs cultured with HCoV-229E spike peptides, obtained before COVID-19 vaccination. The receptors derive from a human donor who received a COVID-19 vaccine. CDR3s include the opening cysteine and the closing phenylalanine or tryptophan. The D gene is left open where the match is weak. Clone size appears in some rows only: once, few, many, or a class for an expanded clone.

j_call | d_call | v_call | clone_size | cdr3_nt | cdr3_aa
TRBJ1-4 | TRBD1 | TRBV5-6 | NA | TGTGCCAGCAGCTTGGGGTCAGGGGGTACGTTACCAAAACTGTTTTTT | CASSLGSGGTLPKLFF
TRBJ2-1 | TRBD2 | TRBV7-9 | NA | TGTGCCAGCAGCCCTAGGGGGTCTAGCGGGGGGGAAGAGCAGTTCTTC | CASSPRGSSGGEEQFF
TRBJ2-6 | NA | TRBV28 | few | TGTGCCAGCAGGTCCTATACAGGGACCGGGGCCAACGTCCTGACTTTC | CASRSYTGTGANVLTF
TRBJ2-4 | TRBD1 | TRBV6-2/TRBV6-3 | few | TGTGCCAGCAGCCAAGCCAGACAGGGGAAGGCCAAAAACATTCAGTACTTC | CASSQARQGKAKNIQYF
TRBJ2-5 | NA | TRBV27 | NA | TGTGCCAGCAGTCCAGGGACCCAAGAGACCCAGTACTTC | CASSPGTQETQYF
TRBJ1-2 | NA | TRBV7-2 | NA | TGTGCCAGCAGCCCCGACCATGAAGGCGGCTACACCTTC | CASSPDHEGGYTF
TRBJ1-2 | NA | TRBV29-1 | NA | TGCAGCGTTGTGGAACCTGGCTACACCTTC | CSVVEPGYTF
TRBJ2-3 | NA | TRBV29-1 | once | TGCAGCGTCCCCTCAGGGAGTGTAGATACGCAGTATTTT | CSVPSGSVDTQYF
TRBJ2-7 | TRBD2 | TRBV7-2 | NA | TGTGCCAGCAGCCCTAGCGGGGACTCCTACGAGCAGTACTTC | CASSPSGDSYEQYF
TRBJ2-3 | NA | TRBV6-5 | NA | TGTGCCAGCAGTCCCCGGGACGACGCAGATACGCAGTATTTT | CASSPRDDADTQYF
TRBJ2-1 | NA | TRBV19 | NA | TGTGCCAGTAGTGGGCGGGGTTACAATGAGCAGTTCTTC | CASSGRGYNEQFF
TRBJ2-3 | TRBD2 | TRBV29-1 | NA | TGCAGCGTTGAGGGGACTAGCGGGGAAAACACAGATACGCAGTATTTT | CSVEGTSGENTDTQYF
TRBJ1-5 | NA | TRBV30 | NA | TGTGCCTGGAGTCCCCTCGGGAAAAGCAATCAGCCCCAGCATTTT | CAWSPLGKSNQPQHF
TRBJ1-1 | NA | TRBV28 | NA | TGTGCCAGCAGTTTAAGGGCCGGGGCAAATGAAGCTTTCTTT | CASSLRAGANEAFF
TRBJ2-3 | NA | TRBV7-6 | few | TGTGCCAGCAGCCCCGGGCCGGGTTGGACAGATACGCAGTATTTT | CASSPGPGWTDTQYF
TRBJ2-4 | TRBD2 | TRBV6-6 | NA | TGTGCCAGCATACCGGGAGGGTCCAAAAACATTCAGTACTTC | CASIPGGSKNIQYF
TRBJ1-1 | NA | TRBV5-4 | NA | TGTGCCAGCAGCTTGGCGGGGGCAAGGGAGGCATGGACTGAAGCTTTCTTT | CASSLAGAREAWTEAFF